These T cell receptor beta chains were read from a single sample in a study of molecular identifiers for immune sequencing clone quantification. In TCRdb, the PCR reads were re-called with MiXCR into one record per CDR3 protein. The table includes several thousand distinct CDR3 sequences, about a third detected once. Sequencing was performed on naive CD8+ T cells from blood, with Jurkat cell RNA spiked in. The source of these receptors is a human donor in good health. Some libraries in this study had Jurkat cell RNA spiked in. Each CDR3 is given with its conserved first and last residue. Fields, in order: clone size, J gene, V gene, CDR3 length, D gene, CDR3 protein, CDR3 DNA. A D gene is named only where the DNA matches it firmly. The size field is filled for only some rows; it gives once, few, many or a size class.

medium-sized | TRBJ1-2 | TRBV13 | 16 | - | CASSSPLMTKNYGYTF | TGTGCCAGCAGCTCCCCTCTAATGACAAAGAACTATGGCTACACCTTC
- | TRBJ2-3 | TRBV7-9 | 16 | TRBD2 | CASSFSEGGWADTQYF | TGTGCCAGCAGCTTCTCTGAGGGAGGGTGGGCAGATACGCAGTATTTT
- | TRBJ2-7 | TRBV5-6 | 12 | - | CASSPGRSEQYF | TGTGCCAGCAGCCCTGGACGGAGCGAGCAGTACTTC
few | TRBJ1-6 | TRBV15 | 16 | - | CATSRDGGGRSSPLHF | TGTGCCACCAGCAGAGATGGGGGGGGCAGGAGTTCACCCCTCCACTTT
- | TRBJ2-5 | TRBV7-9 | 17 | TRBD2 | CASSLVALAGIQETQYF | TGTGCCAGCAGCTTAGTAGCTCTAGCGGGGATCCAAGAGACCCAGTACTTC
- | TRBJ2-7 | TRBV14 | 15 | - | CASSHTNTGFYEQYF | TGTGCCAGCAGCCATACGAATACAGGGTTCTACGAGCAGTACTTC
medium-sized | TRBJ1-5 | TRBV12-3/TRBV12-4 | 15 | TRBD1 | CASSFEQGSNQPQHF | TGTGCCAGCAGTTTTGAACAGGGGTCTAATCAGCCCCAGCATTTT
few | TRBJ2-2 | TRBV2 | 18 | - | CASSEALRWQPNTGELFF | TGTGCCAGCAGTGAAGCGCTCCGGTGGCAGCCGAACACCGGGGAGCTGTTTTTT
medium-sized | TRBJ2-6 | TRBV7-7 | 15 | - | CASSIGTSGANVLTF | TGTGCTAGCAGCATCGGGACATCTGGGGCCAACGTCCTGACTTTC
few | TRBJ2-7 | TRBV5-3 | 16 | - | CASSLELRVLPYEQYF | TGTGCCAGCAGCTTGGAGTTGCGGGTGCTACCATACGAGCAGTACTTC
once | TRBJ1-1 | TRBV7-9 | 16 | - | CASSFRRADPAAEAFF | TGTGCCAGCAGCTTCCGGAGGGCAGACCCGGCCGCTGAAGCTTTCTTT
- | TRBJ1-4 | TRBV20-1 | 13 | TRBD1 | CSARQGPIGKLFF | TGCAGTGCTCGACAGGGGCCCATTGGAAAACTGTTTTTT
few | TRBJ1-1 | TRBV6-6 | 12 | - | CASSYGHTEAFF | TGTGCCAGCAGTTACGGACACACTGAAGCTTTCTTT
medium-sized | TRBJ1-2 | TRBV28 | 16 | - | CASNSQNNFLNYGYTF | TGTGCCAGCAACTCACAGAACAATTTTCTTAACTATGGCTACACCTTC
- | TRBJ2-3 | TRBV20-1 | 14 | TRBD2 | CSANPPGLAGGRYF | TGCAGTGCTAACCCGCCGGGACTAGCGGGGGGGAGATATTTT
few | TRBJ2-3 | TRBV4-1 | 16 | - | CASSQEADASTDTQYF | TGCGCCAGCAGCCAAGAAGCGGACGCTAGCACAGATACGCAGTATTTT
- | TRBJ1-5 | TRBV27 | 17 | TRBD1 | CASSSGSSGGAGQPQHF | TGTGCCAGCAGTTCAGGGTCCTCAGGGGGCGCGGGGCAGCCCCAGCATTTT
- | TRBJ2-1 | TRBV5-4 | 16 | - | CVSSPIQLAGAGEQFF | TGTGTCAGCAGCCCCATACAATTGGCGGGGGCTGGTGAGCAGTTCTTC
- | TRBJ2-1 | TRBV12-3/TRBV12-4 | 11 | - | CASSFDNEQFF | TGTGCCAGCAGTTTCGATAATGAGCAGTTCTTC
- | TRBJ2-7 | TRBV14 | 14 | TRBD2 | CASSARLAGGEQYF | TGTGCCAGCAGCGCTCGACTAGCGGGAGGCGAGCAGTACTTC
- | TRBJ2-7 | TRBV12-3/TRBV12-4 | 15 | TRBD2 | CASSPGLALSYEQYF | TGTGCCAGCAGTCCGGGACTAGCGCTCTCCTACGAGCAGTACTTC
large | TRBJ1-2 | TRBV6-5 | 16 | TRBD1 | CASSNLGTAFYYGYTF | TGTGCCAGCAGTAACCTAGGGACAGCTTTTTACTATGGCTACACCTTC
- | TRBJ2-3 | TRBV10-3 | 13 | TRBD2 | CAISESGPGGQYF | TGTGCCATCAGTGAGTCGGGTCCGGGGGGGCAGTATTTT
- | TRBJ2-2 | TRBV19 | 15 | TRBD2 | CASNIGAGGPGELFF | TGTGCCAGTAATATTGGAGCGGGAGGGCCAGGGGAGCTGTTTTTT
few | TRBJ2-7 | TRBV28 | 15 | TRBD2 | CASSLRLAGGDEQYF | TGTGCCAGCAGTCTCCGACTAGCGGGAGGGGACGAGCAGTACTTC
medium-sized | TRBJ2-3 | TRBV5-1 | 14 | - | CASADPGVTDTQYF | TGCGCCAGCGCCGACCCCGGTGTCACAGATACGCAGTATTTT
few | TRBJ2-3 | TRBV7-9 | 17 | TRBD2 | CASSPPVAGVSTDTQYF | TGTGCCAGCAGCCCCCCAGTGGCGGGAGTTTCTACAGATACGCAGTATTTT
- | TRBJ2-3 | TRBV11-2 | 14 | - | CASSGIPSTDTQYF | TGTGCCAGCAGCGGGATTCCTAGCACAGATACGCAGTATTTT
- | TRBJ2-2 | TRBV7-3 | 13 | - | CASSPTGTGELFF | TGTGCCAGCAGCCCGACCGGGACCGGGGAGCTGTTTTTT
medium-sized | TRBJ1-5 | TRBV7-8 | 13 | - | CASSPGSNQPQHF | TGTGCCAGCAGCCCGGGTAGCAATCAGCCCCAGCATTTT
- | TRBJ1-4 | TRBV6-5 | 11 | - | CASRAGEKLFF | TGTGCCAGCAGGGCCGGGGAAAAACTGTTTTTT
medium-sized | TRBJ2-1 | TRBV5-1 | 11 | TRBD2 | CASSSSGISLF | TGCGCCAGCAGTTCAAGCGGGATTTCTCTCTTC
- | TRBJ2-3 | TRBV5-6 | 15 | - | CASSPLGGPSDTQYF | TGTGCCAGCAGCCCCCTCGGGGGACCTTCAGATACGCAGTATTTT
- | TRBJ2-7 | TRBV12-3/TRBV12-4 | 14 | - | CASSLGGGGYEQYF | TGTGCCAGCAGTTTAGGCGGAGGGGGATACGAGCAGTACTTC
- | TRBJ2-7 | TRBV29-1 | 13 | - | CSVEEGGLGEQYF | TGCAGCGTTGAAGAAGGGGGGTTAGGGGAGCAGTACTTC
- | TRBJ1-4 | TRBV6-6 | 14 | - | CASSIARTNEKLFF | TGTGCCAGCTCCATCGCCAGAACCAATGAAAAACTGTTTTTT
- | TRBJ2-7 | TRBV10-3 | 13 | - | CAIRPDIDYAQYF | TGTGCCATCAGGCCGGACATAGACTACGCGCAGTACTTC
few | TRBJ1-2 | TRBV19 | 15 | - | CASSIIYDGIYGYTF | TGTGCCAGTAGTATAATTTACGACGGAATCTATGGCTACACCTTC
once | TRBJ2-7 | TRBV4-2 | 15 | TRBD2 | CVSSPLLAQTYEQYF | TGTGTCAGCAGCCCCCTACTAGCGCAGACCTACGAGCAGTACTTC
- | TRBJ2-5 | TRBV27 | 16 | TRBD1 | CASKVTGALYQETQYF | TGTGCCAGCAAAGTCACAGGGGCGCTTTACCAAGAGACCCAGTACTTC
- | TRBJ2-2 | TRBV14 | 15 | TRBD1 | CASSPTGRGTGELFF | TGTGCCAGCAGCCCGACAGGGCGTGGCACCGGGGAGCTGTTTTTT
medium-sized | TRBJ2-2 | TRBV28 | 15 | - | CASSPRQVLAGELFF | TGTGCCAGCAGCCCCCGACAGGTCCTGGCCGGGGAGCTGTTTTTT
few | TRBJ1-1 | TRBV7-9 | 14 | - | CASSLSSPGDDAFF | TGTGCCAGCAGCTTATCGTCCCCAGGGGATGATGCTTTCTTT
- | TRBJ2-4 | TRBV25-1 | 12 | TRBD1 | CASSQGANIQYF | TGTGCCAGCAGCCAGGGGGCGAACATTCAGTACTTC
- | TRBJ2-4 | TRBV15 | 15 | - | CATSRAGLDKNIQYF | TGTGCCACCAGCAGAGCGGGGTTAGACAAAAACATTCAGTACTTC